This T cell receptor beta chain was sequenced in a study of blood T cell repertoires in COVID-19. Study-wide background: The United States, Italy and Spain were the sources of the acute and convalescent COVID-19 samples. PBMCs, B-cell-depleted T cells, or T cells were the source of the cDNA or gDNA that made up the material.

This clone was observed once. Some clones are missing from TCRdb's copy, which holds only in-frame ones; the method was immunoSEQ multiplex PCR. The profile shows some 200,000 clones, roughly 85% of them singletons. Germline V gives CDR1 LNHDA, CDR2 SQIVND (reference sequence). The CDR3 totals 19 residues. V shed 7 bases and J 0 bases; nucleotides not matched to a gene: 18. This chain links TRBV19 with TRBJ1-1; 9 bases agree with TRBD1. The source of this sequence is a woman aged 70-85 years with acute or convalescent COVID-19. The source material was peripheral blood. The DNA for the CDR3 is TGTGCCAGTAACCCCGGGACAGGGAGGAGTAATGTCATGAACACTGAAGCTTTCTTT. Translating gives CASNPGTGRSNVMNTEAFF. Based on the CDR3 plus reference TRBV19 and TRBJ1-1, the full variable domain is DGGITQSPKYLFRKEGQNVTLSCEQNLNHDAMYWYRQDPGQGLRLIYYSQIVNDFQKGDIAEGYSVSREKKESFPLTVTSAQKNPTAFYLCASNPGTGRSNVMNTEAFFGQGTRLTVV.